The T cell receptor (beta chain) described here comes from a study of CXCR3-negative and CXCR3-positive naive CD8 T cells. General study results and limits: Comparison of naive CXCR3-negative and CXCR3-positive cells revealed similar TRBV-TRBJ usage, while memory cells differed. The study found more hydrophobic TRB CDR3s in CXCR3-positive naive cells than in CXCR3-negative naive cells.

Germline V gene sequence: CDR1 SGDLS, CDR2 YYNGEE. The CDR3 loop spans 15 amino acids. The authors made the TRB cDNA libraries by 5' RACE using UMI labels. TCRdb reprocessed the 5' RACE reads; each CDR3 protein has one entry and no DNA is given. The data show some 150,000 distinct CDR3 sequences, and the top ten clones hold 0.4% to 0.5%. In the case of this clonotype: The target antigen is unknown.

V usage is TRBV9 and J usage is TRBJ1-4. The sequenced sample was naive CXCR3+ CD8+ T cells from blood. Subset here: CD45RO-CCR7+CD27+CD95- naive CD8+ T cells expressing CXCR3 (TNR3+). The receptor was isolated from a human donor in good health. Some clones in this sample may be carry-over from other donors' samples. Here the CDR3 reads CASSVGSGGKEELFF.